This T cell receptor (beta chain) was sequenced during a study of a mutant IDH1 vaccine in newly diagnosed glioma. Data came from immunoSEQ multiplex PCR; TCRdb stores just in-frame clones and leaves some out. This sample carries around 53,000 clones, 70% to 90% of them seen once, and the ten largest clones take around 2.5%. Time point meaning: baseline, week 1 (first vaccination visit). Treatment denoted: pre-vaccination baseline after standard-of-care therapy. This clone has more than one count but fewer than ten. The CDR3 has 10 amino acids. Trimming took off 5 bases at V and 4 bases at J, with 5 bases between the two ends. Germline CDR1 SQVTM, CDR2 ANQGSEA.

This clonotype was obtained from a man between 40 and 49 years old with glioma. The sequenced sample was PBMCs, obtained from a glioma patient treated with radiotherapy, temozolomide or both. The chain carries TRBV29-1 and TRBJ1-1; D gene ambiguous. The CDR3 coding sequence is TGCAGCGTTCACGGCACTGAAGCTTTCTTT. Encoded protein: CSVHGTEAFF.